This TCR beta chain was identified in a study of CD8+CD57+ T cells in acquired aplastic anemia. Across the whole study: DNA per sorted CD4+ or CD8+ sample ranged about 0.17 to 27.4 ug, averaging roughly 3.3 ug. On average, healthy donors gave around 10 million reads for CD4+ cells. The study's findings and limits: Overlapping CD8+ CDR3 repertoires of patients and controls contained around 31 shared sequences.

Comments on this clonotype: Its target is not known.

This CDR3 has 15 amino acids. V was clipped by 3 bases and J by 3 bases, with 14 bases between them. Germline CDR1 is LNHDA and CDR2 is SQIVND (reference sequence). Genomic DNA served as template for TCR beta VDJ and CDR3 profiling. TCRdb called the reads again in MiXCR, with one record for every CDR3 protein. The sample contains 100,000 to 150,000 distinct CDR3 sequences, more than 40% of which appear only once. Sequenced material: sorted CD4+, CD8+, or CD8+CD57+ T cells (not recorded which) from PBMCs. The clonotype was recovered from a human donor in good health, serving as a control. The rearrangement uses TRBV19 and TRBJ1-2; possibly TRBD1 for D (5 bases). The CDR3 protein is CASSISSTVHYGYTF. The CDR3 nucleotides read TGTGCCAGTAGTATTTCCTCGACAGTCCACTATGGCTACACCTTC.